The TCR beta chain described here comes from a study of Ad26.COV2.S vaccination and SARS-CoV-2 variants. Study background: Ad26.COV2.S arm of COV1001 included the donor. Participants got Ad26.COV2.S intramuscularly, once or twice 56 days apart. Regarding the study as a whole: For non-spike TCRs, breadth in vaccine recipients resembled that in placebo recipients. In vaccinated individuals, spike-specific CD8+ and CD4+ T cell responses reportedly displayed substantial breadth.

Sequenced by immunoSEQ multiplex PCR; TCRdb stores in-frame clones only, minus some. Of approximately 420,000 clones listed, approximately 87% were seen once; the top ten hold around 3.6%. Comment on this clone: Antigen specificity is unknown.

This CDR3 region has 13 residues. Germline V CDR1 and CDR2: MNHEY, SMNVEV (reference sequence). The ends were cut back, 5 bases at V and 5 bases at J, with 11 bases in the middle. Treatment here: some 20 received Ad26.COV2.S at low or high dose, single or two shots; about 5 received placebo; per-sample allocation not given. Sampling happened 63 days after the first vaccine or placebo injection. Source: peripheral blood, taken in a trial of Ad26.COV2.S vaccine versus placebo. The chain combines TRBV27 with TRBJ2-3; tentative D call: TRBD2 (5 bases). The TCR comes from a person aged 18-60 years who received the Ad26.COV2.S COVID-19 vaccine or a placebo. This chain's CDR3 is CASSLLTKDTQYF. CDR3 nucleotide sequence: TGTGCCAGCAGTCTCCTGACTAAAGATACGCAGTATTTT.